This TCR beta chain came from a study of early T cells in non-severe SARS-CoV-2 infection. MiXCR was run by TCRdb on the 5' RACE reads, yielding one entry per CDR3 protein. The repertoire includes tens of thousands of distinct CDR3 sequences, about 13% of them detected once, and about 9.4% sits in the top ten. The CDR3 has 14 residues. Germline assignment: CDR1 WNHNN and CDR2 SYGVQD (reference sequence). V dropped 8 bases and J dropped 6 bases, with 18 bases sitting between them. This clonotype was sampled from an adult who was a healthcare worker with PCR-confirmed SARS-CoV-2 infection or an uninfected control (not recorded which). This chain uses TRBV10-1 with TRBJ2-3; TRBD1 is a possible D gene (6 bases). Sequencing was carried out using whole blood. In DNA, the CDR3 is TGCGCCAGCTCAAAGACAGGTTCCACGGATACGCAGTATTTT. Translation gives CASSKTGSTDTQYF.